Below, 30 T cell receptor beta chains from the same sample are listed, as sequenced in a study of pediatric ulcerative colitis. TCRdb keeps only in-frame clones here, not all; method: immunoSEQ multiplex PCR. The sample records approximately 60,000 clones, 86% being singletons. Material for sequencing was blood. The receptors originated from a boy aged 5-17 years with severe ulcerative colitis.

The chain employs TRBV7-9 and TRBJ1-1; a possible D gene is TRBD1 (6 bases). V gave up 5 bases and J gave up 11 bases, with 18 bases separating them. From germline, CDR1 is SEHNR and CDR2 FQNEAQ (reference sequence). The CDR3 runs 13 residues. The CDR3 DNA reads TGTGCCAGCAGCCTCCCTGGGGGCGTCGCGGCTTTCTTT. Its protein product is CASSLPGGVAAFF.

The gene calls are TRBV4-1 and TRBJ2-3, with a weak D call TRBD2 (6 bases). Trimming pared 0 bases from V and 5 bases from J, leaving 21 bases between. This CDR3 has 18 amino acids. Germline lookup yields CDR1 MGHRA and CDR2 YSYEKL. DNA of the CDR3: TGCGCCAGCAGCCAAGAGCGGGACCCTTTTCTTTTATTAGATACGCAGTATTTT. Protein: CASSQERDPFLLLDTQYF.

This rearrangement joins TRBV2 to TRBJ2-7; 11 positions agree with TRBD1. Trimming removed 4 bases from V and 3 bases from J; junction bases left unmatched: 14. This CDR3 has 18 amino acids. Germline CDR1 reads SNHLY; CDR2 reads FYNNEI. DNA for the CDR3: TGTGCCAGCAGTGGGGGAATTCGGGGACAGGGGGACGGCTACGAGCAGTACTTC. It translates to CASSGGIRGQGDGYEQYF.

The V gene is TRBV6-5, the J gene TRBJ1-4, with D maybe TRBD1 (5 bases). CDR3 length equals 12 residues. V lost 6 bases and J lost 6, with 8 bases in between. Germline-derived CDR1 and CDR2 are MNHEY and SVGAGI. The CDR3 reads CASRRGDEKLFF. The CDR3 DNA sequence: TGTGCCAGCAGGAGGGGCGATGAAAAACTGTTTTTT.

This clone was seen more than once but under ten times. The CDR3 reads CASSLLAGVEQYF. The CDR3 DNA reads TGTGCCAGCAGCTTACTCGCTGGGGTAGAGCAGTACTTC. The genes are TRBV27 and TRBJ2-7; no reliable D call. Trimming cost V 6 bases and J 7 bases, with 16 bases left between them. The CDR3 runs to 13 residues. Germline assignment: CDR1 MNHEY and CDR2 SMNVEV (reference sequence).

The genes are TRBV27 and TRBJ1-1; D is uncertain. Per the germline V gene, CDR1 is MNHEY and CDR2 is SMNVEV (reference sequence). The CDR3 extends over 14 amino acids. V lost 2 bases, J lost 0 bases, and 7 bases lay in between. The CDR3 nucleotides are TGTGCCAGCAGTTTAACAGCTATGAACACTGAAGCTTTCTTT. Amino acids: CASSLTAMNTEAFF.

The chain joins TRBV7-3 to TRBJ2-1, with D possibly called TRBD1 or TRBD2 (6 bases each). CDR3 size: 19 residues. Trimming removed 2 bases from V and 1 base from J, with 21 bases in between. Looked up from germline, CDR1 is SGHTA and CDR2 is FQGTGA. The CDR3 sequence: CASSLGPGVPGESYNEQFF. The CDR3 coding sequence is TGTGCCAGCAGCTTAGGGCCAGGGGTCCCGGGAGAGTCCTACAATGAGCAGTTCTTC.

The chain links TRBV28 to TRBJ2-2; tentatively, D is TRBD2 (5 bases). Germline V gene data show CDR1 as MDHEN and CDR2 as SYDVKM. The CDR3 contains 16 residues. Trimming removed 2 bases from V and 5 bases from J, with 15 bases in between. The CDR3 protein is CASSLIGSGGTGELFF. The CDR3 DNA sequence: TGTGCCAGCAGTTTAATAGGGAGCGGCGGGACCGGGGAGCTGTTTTTT.

This clone was counted between two and nine times. The chain uses TRBV7-3 and TRBJ2-7; D may correspond to TRBD1 or TRBD2 (5 bases each). Looked up from germline, CDR1 is SGHTA and CDR2 is FQGTGA. The V gene lost 8 bases and the J gene lost 2 bases, with 19 bases spanning the gap. This CDR3 spans 15 amino acids. The CDR3 loop is CASPGPSGGTYEQYF. CDR3 coding DNA: TGTGCCAGCCCTGGCCCGAGTGGGGGTACCTACGAGCAGTACTTC.

The V call is TRBV30, the J call TRBJ2-7; weak D call: TRBD2 (5 bases). Germline values: CDR1 GTSNPN, CDR2 SVGIG (reference sequence). The CDR3 contains 16 residues. Trimming pared 0 bases from V and 5 bases from J, leaving 20 bases between. The CDR3 protein is CAWSVIGKGPDNEQYF. CDR3 in DNA: TGTGCCTGGAGTGTAATCGGGAAAGGTCCGGATAACGAGCAGTACTTC.

This clone has a single count. This rearrangement joins TRBV6-6 to TRBJ1-2; 8 positions match TRBD1. The junction had 8 bases not matched to a gene; V was cut back by 5 bases and J by 6 bases. The CDR3 consists of 14 residues. Germline CDR1 reads MNHNY; CDR2 reads SVGAGI (reference sequence). DNA of the CDR3: TGTGCCAGCAGTACGTTCTGGACAGGGAATGGCTACACCTTC. Its protein product is CASSTFWTGNGYTF.

CDR3 nucleotides: TGTGCCTGGAGTGAAGGGGGGAGCAGCTACGAGCAGTACTTC. Translating gives CAWSEGGSSYEQYF. The chain joins TRBV30 to TRBJ2-5, with D perhaps matching TRBD1 or TRBD2 (6 bases each). The J call is doubtful: the DNA matches TRBJ2-7 better. The CDR3 is 14 amino acids. Germline V CDR1 and CDR2: GTSNPN, SVGIG (reference sequence).

The chain carries TRBV11-1 and TRBJ2-7; 8 bases agree with TRBD2. With V trimmed by 5 bases and J by 2 bases, 5 bases remained unmatched. Germline loops: CDR1 SGHAT, CDR2 FQDESV (reference sequence). The CDR3 spans 14 residues. CDR3: CASSRAGGTYEQYF. CDR3 sequence (DNA): TGTGCCAGCAGCCGCGCGGGGGGCACCTACGAGCAGTACTTC. Full variable domain (rest looked up from reference TRBV11-1 and TRBJ2-7): EAEVAQSPRYKITEKSQAVAFWCDPISGHATLYWYRQILGQGPELLVQFQDESVVDDSQLPKDRFSAERLKGVDSTLKIQPAELGDSAMYLCASSRAGGTYEQYFGPGTRLTVT.

The rearrangement links TRBV9 to TRBJ2-1, with 11 bases aligning to TRBD2. CDR1 SGDLS and CDR2 YYNGEE come from the germline V gene. V shed 0 bases and J 6 bases; nucleotides not matched to a gene: 2. The CDR3 runs to 15 residues. The CDR3 here is CASSVEGTSGNEQFF. The CDR3 DNA reads TGTGCCAGCAGCGTAGAAGGGACTAGCGGCAATGAGCAGTTCTTC.

The chain recombines TRBV7-8 with TRBJ2-3; D uncertain. The V gene lost 2 bases and the J gene lost 3 bases, with 12 bases spanning the gap. The CDR3 has 15 residues. Looked up from germline, CDR1 is SGHVS and CDR2 is FQNEAQ. The CDR3, as DNA: TGTGCCAGCAGCTTATCGCCGACTTTGACAGATACGCAGTATTTT. Translating gives CASSLSPTLTDTQYF.

The CDR3 spells CASSSLDRGLDEQYF. The CDR3 nucleotides read TGTGCCAGCAGCTCTTTGGACAGGGGGCTGGACGAGCAGTACTTC. The V and J genes are TRBV5-5 and TRBJ2-7; 11 positions agree with TRBD1. CDR1 is SGHKS, CDR2 YYEKEE, per germline (reference sequence). After removal of 3 bases from V and 5 bases from J, the junction contained 7 bases not matched to a gene. CDR3 size: 15 residues. Drawing the rest from reference TRBV5-5 and TRBJ2-7, the complete variable domain is DAGVTQSPTHLIKTRGQQVTLRCSPISGHKSVSWYQQVLGQGPQFIFQYYEKEERGRGNFPDRFSARQFPNYSSELNVNALLLGDSALYLCASSSLDRGLDEQYFGPGTRLTVT.

The chain couples TRBV28 to TRBJ1-2; D is unresolved. Germline V lookup: CDR1 MDHEN, CDR2 SYDVKM. This CDR3 spans 15 amino acids. The V end lost 6 bases, the J end lost 7 bases, and 21 bases lay between the germline ends. CDR3 sequence (DNA): TGTGCCAGCAGCCCAACCGGGCAATTTATTCGTGGCTACACCTTC. Amino acid sequence: CASSPTGQFIRGYTF.

This sequence joins TRBV30 and TRBJ2-1; maybe TRBD1 (5 bases). Trimming stripped 8 bases from V and 10 bases from J, with 18 bases between. The CDR3 sequence is 12 residues long. Germline lookup yields CDR1 GTSNPN and CDR2 SVGIG (reference sequence). In nucleotides, the CDR3 is TGTGCCCTTAAGGGGCAGGCCCTCGAGCAGTTCTTC. Translating gives CALKGQALEQFF.

The chain joins TRBV4-3 to TRBJ2-7, with a possible D match to TRBD2 (6 bases). The V and J ends lost 1 base and 2 bases respectively, with 9 bases between them. Germline V gene sequence: CDR1 LGHNA, CDR2 YSLEER. The CDR3 has 14 amino acids. CDR3 in DNA: TGCGCCAGCAGCCAAGGACCTAGCGCCTACGAGCAGTACTTC. This translates into CASSQGPSAYEQYF.

The chain carries TRBV6-6 and TRBJ2-1, with D perhaps TRBD2 (5 bases). The germline V gene has CDR1 MNHNY and CDR2 SVGAGI (reference sequence). The V and J ends lost 0 bases and 2 bases respectively, with 11 bases between them. The CDR3 sequence is 16 residues long. This CDR3 reads CASSYSPDYTYNEQFF. The CDR3 coding sequence is TGTGCCAGCAGTTACTCGCCCGACTACACCTACAATGAGCAGTTCTTC.

The CDR3 DNA sequence: TGTGCCAGCTCACCACTAGCGGAGAGCTCCTACGAGCAGTACTTC. The encoded protein is CASSPLAESSYEQYF. The chain employs TRBV18 and TRBJ2-7, with D possibly TRBD2 on 6 matching bases. Trimming stripped 1 base from V and 0 bases from J, with 10 bases between. The CDR3 sequence is 15 residues long. Germline V gives CDR1 KGHSH, CDR2 LQKENI.

This clone was seen just once. The chain uses TRBV19 and TRBJ2-1; D is uncertain. This CDR3 spans 11 amino acids. Trimming shortened V by 4 bases and J by 2 bases, and 0 bases separated the two germline ends. The germline V gene has CDR1 LNHDA and CDR2 SQIVND (reference sequence). CDR3 DNA sequence: TGTGCCAGTAGTACCTACAATGAGCAGTTCTTC. Its translation: CASSTYNEQFF.

This clone was counted a single time. The V and J genes are TRBV4-2 and TRBJ2-3, with 9 bases fitting TRBD2. V shed 0 bases and J 4 bases; nucleotides not matched to a gene: 2. The CDR3 consists of 15 residues. Germline values: CDR1 LGHNA, CDR2 YNFKEQ. The CDR3 DNA sequence: TGTGCCAGCAGCCAAGAGCGGGAGGGCCCAGATACGCAGTATTTT. As protein: CASSQEREGPDTQYF.

The V call is TRBV20-1, the J call TRBJ2-2; D perhaps matches TRBD1 (6 bases). The CDR3 loop spans 11 amino acids. CDR1 is DFQATT and CDR2 is SNEGSKA in the germline V gene (reference sequence). V shed 6 bases and J shed 7 bases, with 9 bases lying between them. CDR3 amino acids: CSALGGGELFF. In nucleotides, the CDR3 is TGCAGTGCCCTAGGGGGCGGGGAGCTGTTTTTT.

This clone was detected only a few times. The gene calls are TRBV19 and TRBJ1-5; tentatively, D is TRBD1 (5 bases). This CDR3 has 14 amino acids. The V gene lost 5 bases and the J gene lost 2 bases, with 10 bases spanning the gap. CDR1 and CDR2 (germline): LNHDA, SQIVND (reference sequence). CDR3 residues: CASSFDSRNQPQHF. As DNA, the CDR3 is TGTGCCAGTAGTTTTGACAGCCGCAATCAGCCCCAGCATTTT.

For this clone: At one boundary the junction diverges from the germline segment, which might be a read error. This CDR3 is also generated by other DNA sequences in the sample. The J gene is TRBJ2-7, the V gene TRBV27; D is undetermined. This CDR3 has 16 residues. Germline V gene sequence: CDR1 MNHEY, CDR2 SMNVEV (reference sequence). The CDR3 is CASSLSNQVPTYEQYF. The DNA for the CDR3 is TGTGCCAGTAGTTTATCGAATCAGGTTCCCACCTACGAGCAGTACTTC.

This chain joins TRBV7-2 and TRBJ2-3, with D perhaps TRBD2 (6 bases). Between the trimmed V and J ends, which lost 5 bases and 2 bases, there was a span of 14 bases. The germline gives CDR1 SGHTA, CDR2 FQGNSA. The CDR3 is 15 amino acids. This CDR3 reads CASSADYGYTDTQYF. Here the CDR3 DNA reads TGTGCCAGCAGCGCGGACTACGGATACACAGATACGCAGTATTTT.

The rearrangement joins TRBV7-2 to TRBJ2-7, with TRBD2 matching over 9 bases. CDR1 and CDR2 from the germline V gene are SGHTA and FQGNSA. V lost 2 bases, J lost 0 bases, and 8 bases stayed unmatched. CDR3 size: 17 residues. Written as DNA, the CDR3 is TGTGCCAGCAGCTTATCAGCGGGAGGATGGAGCTCCTACGAGCAGTACTTC. Its protein is CASSLSAGGWSSYEQYF.

The rearrangement uses TRBV19 and TRBJ2-7, with 7 positions matching TRBD2. Trimming cost V 3 bases and J 6 bases; bases outside gene matches: 14. CDR3 length: 16 amino acids. The germline CDR1 and CDR2 sequences are LNHDA and SQIVND (reference sequence). The chain's CDR3 is CASSMRTRDPKREQYF. Here the CDR3 DNA reads TGTGCCAGTAGTATGCGGACTAGGGACCCTAAGCGCGAGCAGTACTTC.

The rearrangement links TRBV2 to TRBJ2-7; no clear D. Looked up from germline, CDR1 is SNHLY and CDR2 is FYNNEI. V was clipped by 6 bases and J by 2 bases, with 11 bases between them. The CDR3 is made up of 13 amino acids. This CDR3 reads CASRGIGTYEQYF. In DNA form, the CDR3 reads TGTGCCAGCAGGGGGATTGGGACCTACGAGCAGTACTTC. Drawing the rest from reference TRBV2 and TRBJ2-7, the complete variable domain is EPEVTQTPSHQVTQMGQEVILRCVPISNHLYFYWYRQILGQKVEFLVSFYNNEISEKSEIFDDQFSVERPDGSNFTLKIRSTKLEDSAMYFCASRGIGTYEQYFGPGTRLTVT.